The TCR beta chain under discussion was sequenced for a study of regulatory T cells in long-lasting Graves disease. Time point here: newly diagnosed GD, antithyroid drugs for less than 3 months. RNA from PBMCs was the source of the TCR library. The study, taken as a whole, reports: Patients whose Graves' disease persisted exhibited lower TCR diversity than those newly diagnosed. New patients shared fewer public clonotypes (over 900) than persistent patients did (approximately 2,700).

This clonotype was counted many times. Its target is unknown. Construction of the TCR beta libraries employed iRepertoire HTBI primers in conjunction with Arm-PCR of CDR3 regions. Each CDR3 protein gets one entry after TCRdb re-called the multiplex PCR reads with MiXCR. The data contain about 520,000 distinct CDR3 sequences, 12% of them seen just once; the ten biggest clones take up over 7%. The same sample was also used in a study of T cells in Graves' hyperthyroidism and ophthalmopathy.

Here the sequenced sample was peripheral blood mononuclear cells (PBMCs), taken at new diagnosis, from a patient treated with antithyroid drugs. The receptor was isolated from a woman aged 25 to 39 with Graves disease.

The CDR3 sequence: CASSSDPTSYEQYF. The CDR3 nucleotides read TGTGCCAGTAGCTCCGACCCGACCTCCTACGAGCAGTACTTC. The chain recombines TRBV19 with TRBJ2-7, with no clear D. Trimming cost V 6 bases and J 0 bases, with 12 bases left between them. The germline V gene encodes CDR1 LNHDA and CDR2 SQIVND (reference sequence). The CDR3 extends over 14 amino acids. Combining the CDR3 with reference TRBV19 and TRBJ2-7 gives the whole variable domain DGGITQSPKYLFRKEGQNVTLSCEQNLNHDAMYWYRQDPGQGLRLIYYSQIVNDFQKGDIAEGYSVSREKKESFPLTVTSAQKNPTAFYLCASSSDPTSYEQYFGPGTRLTVT.